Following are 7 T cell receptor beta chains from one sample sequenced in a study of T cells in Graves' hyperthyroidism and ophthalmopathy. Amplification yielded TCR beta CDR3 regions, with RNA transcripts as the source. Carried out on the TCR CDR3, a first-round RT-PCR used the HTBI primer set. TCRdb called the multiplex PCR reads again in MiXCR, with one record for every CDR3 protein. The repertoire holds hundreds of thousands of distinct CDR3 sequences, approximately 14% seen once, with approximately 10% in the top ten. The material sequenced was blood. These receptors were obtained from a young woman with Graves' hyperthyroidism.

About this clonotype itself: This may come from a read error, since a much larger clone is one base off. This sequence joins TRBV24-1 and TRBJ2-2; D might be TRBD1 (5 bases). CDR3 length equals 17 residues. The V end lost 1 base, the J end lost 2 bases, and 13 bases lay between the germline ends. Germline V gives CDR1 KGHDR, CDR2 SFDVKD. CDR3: CATSDFWGAENTGELFF. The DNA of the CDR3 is TGTGCCACCAGTGATTTTTGGGGCGCCGAAAACACCGGGGAGCTGTTTTTT.

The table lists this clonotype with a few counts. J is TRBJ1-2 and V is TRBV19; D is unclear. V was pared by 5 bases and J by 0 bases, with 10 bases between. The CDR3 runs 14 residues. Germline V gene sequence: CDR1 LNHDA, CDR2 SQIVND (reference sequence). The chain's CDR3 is CASSPRNANYGYTF. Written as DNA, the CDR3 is TGTGCCAGTAGTCCGCGGAACGCTAACTATGGCTACACCTTC. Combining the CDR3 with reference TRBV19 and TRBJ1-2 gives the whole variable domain DGGITQSPKYLFRKEGQNVTLSCEQNLNHDAMYWYRQDPGQGLRLIYYSQIVNDFQKGDIAEGYSVSREKKESFPLTVTSAQKNPTAFYLCASSPRNANYGYTFGSGTRLTVV.

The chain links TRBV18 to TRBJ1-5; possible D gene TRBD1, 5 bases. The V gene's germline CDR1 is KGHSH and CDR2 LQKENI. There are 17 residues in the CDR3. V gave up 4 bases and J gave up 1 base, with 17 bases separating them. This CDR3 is CASSRFPGDESNQPQHF. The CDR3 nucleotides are TGTGCCAGCTCACGCTTTCCGGGGGATGAGAGCAATCAGCCCCAGCATTTT.

CDR3 region: CASSQDNPSSAGGYNEQFF. The DNA for the CDR3 is TGTGCCAGCAGCCAAGATAACCCCAGTTCTGCGGGAGGGTACAATGAGCAGTTCTTC. The rearrangement joins TRBV4-2 to TRBJ2-1; 9 bases are shared with TRBD2. The CDR3 runs 19 residues. V lost 0 bases to trimming and J lost 4 bases; unmatched junction nucleotides: 13. Per the germline V gene, CDR1 is LGHNA and CDR2 is YNFKEQ.

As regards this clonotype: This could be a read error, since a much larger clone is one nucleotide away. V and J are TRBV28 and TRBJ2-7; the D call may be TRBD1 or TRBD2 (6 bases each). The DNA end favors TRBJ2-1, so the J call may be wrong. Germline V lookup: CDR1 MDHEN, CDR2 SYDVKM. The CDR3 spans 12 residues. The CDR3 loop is CASTSGGYEQFF. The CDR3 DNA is TGTGCCAGCACTTCCGGGGGCTACGAGCAGTTCTTC.

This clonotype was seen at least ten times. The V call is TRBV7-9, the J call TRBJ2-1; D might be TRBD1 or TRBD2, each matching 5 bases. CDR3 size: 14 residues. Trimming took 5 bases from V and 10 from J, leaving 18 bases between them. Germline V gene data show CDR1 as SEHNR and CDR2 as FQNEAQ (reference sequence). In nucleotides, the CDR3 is TGTGCCAGCAGCCCCCTTGGGACGGCATGGGAGCAGTTCTTC. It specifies CASSPLGTAWEQFF.

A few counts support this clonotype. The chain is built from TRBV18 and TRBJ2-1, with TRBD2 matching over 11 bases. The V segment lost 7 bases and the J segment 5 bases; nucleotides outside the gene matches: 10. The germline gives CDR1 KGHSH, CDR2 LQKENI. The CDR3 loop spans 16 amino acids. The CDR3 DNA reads TGTGCCAGCTTCCCTTTAGCGGGAGGGCCGCACAATGAGCAGTTCTTC. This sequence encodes CASFPLAGGPHNEQFF.